What follows are 23 T cell receptor beta chains derived from one specimen sequenced in a study of cytomegalovirus exposure and HLA in healthy donors. The study ran its PCR with 60 Vbeta and 13 Jbeta primers. Assay: immunoSEQ multiplex PCR; the TCRdb copy retains only in-frame clones and omits some. The table shows 150,000 to 200,000 clones, with approximately 81% occurring only once. The sample was PBMCs. These receptors were obtained from a male donor in good health and CMV-seronegative.

The chain couples TRBV5-6 to TRBJ2-7; 7 bases are a match to TRBD2. The CDR3 runs 13 residues. With V trimmed by 7 bases and J by 7 bases, 11 bases remained unmatched. Germline-derived CDR1 and CDR2 are SGHDT and YYEEEE. The CDR3 bases are TGTGCCAGCCCTAAGCGGGACCCCGGGGAGCAGTACTTC. Its protein is CASPKRDPGEQYF. The full variable domain, in which reference TRBV5-6 and TRBJ2-7 provide the parts outside the CDR3, is DAGVTQSPTHLIKTRGQQVTLRCSPKSGHDTVSWYQQALGQGPQFIFQYYEEEERQRGNFPDRFSGHQFPNYSSELNVNALLLGDSALYLCASPKRDPGEQYFGPGTRLTVT.

The genes are TRBV13 and TRBJ2-7; D perhaps matches TRBD2 (7 bases). CDR1 and CDR2 (germline): PRHDT, FYEKMQ (reference sequence). This CDR3 region has 22 residues. V dropped 5 bases and J dropped 3 bases, with 38 bases sitting between them. The DNA for the CDR3 is TGTGCCAGCAGCACTCTTTCATCTCGGGGGGTGCAACAGGGAGCTCCTTACTACGAGCAGTACTTC. Its translation: CASSTLSSRGVQQGAPYYEQYF.

This clone was counted only a few times. The genes are TRBV9 and TRBJ1-1; 7 bases match TRBD1. The CDR3 totals 12 residues. Unmatched junction bases numbered 3, after V lost 3 bases and J lost 7 bases. Germline loops: CDR1 SGDLS, CDR2 YYNGEE. CDR3 region: CASSGGTDEAFF. The CDR3 DNA is TGTGCCAGCAGCGGGGGGACAGATGAAGCTTTCTTT.

The chain couples TRBV2 to TRBJ1-2; no clear D gene. The CDR3 extends over 15 amino acids. Per the germline V gene, CDR1 is SNHLY and CDR2 is FYNNEI. V lost 0 bases, J lost 4 bases, and 12 bases lay in between. The CDR3 here is CASSEAQSSSYGYTF. The CDR3 DNA sequence: TGTGCCAGCAGTGAAGCGCAAAGTTCCAGCTATGGCTACACCTTC.

This chain links TRBV27 with TRBJ1-5, with TRBD1 identical over 10 bases. In germline, CDR1 is MNHEY, CDR2 SMNVEV (reference sequence). The CDR3 length is 15 residues. Trimming removed 2 bases from V and 6 bases from J; junction bases left unmatched: 4. As DNA, the CDR3 is TGTGCCAGCAGTTTACGACAGGGGGCAGGTCAGCCCCAGCATTTT. Protein sequence: CASSLRQGAGQPQHF.

The chain combines TRBV5-1 with TRBJ2-5; no clear D gene. CDR1 is SGHRS and CDR2 is YFSETQ in the germline V gene. The CDR3 covers 13 residues. The germline V and J ends were trimmed by 0 bases and 5 bases, with 8 bases remaining between them. The CDR3 DNA is TGCGCCAGCAGCTTGGTGGCTTCCGAGACCCAGTACTTC. This translates into CASSLVASETQYF.

The V and J genes are TRBV6-5 and TRBJ2-1; TRBD2 matches at 14 bases. Looked up from germline, CDR1 is MNHEY and CDR2 is SVGAGI. The trim removed 5 bases at V and 9 bases at J, leaving 6 bases unmatched. The CDR3 has 15 residues. CDR3 sequence reads: CASSRGTSGSGEQFF. As DNA, the CDR3 is TGTGCCAGCAGTCGCGGGACTAGCGGGAGTGGTGAGCAGTTCTTC.

In its sample, this clone was seen once. The rearrangement links TRBV30 to TRBJ2-3; D ambiguous. In germline, CDR1 is GTSNPN, CDR2 SVGIG (reference sequence). With 2 bases removed from V and 0 bases from J, the gap between germline ends came to 6 bases. CDR3 length: 13 residues. This CDR3 is CAWSLVSTDTQYF. Written as DNA, the CDR3 is TGTGCCTGGAGTCTTGTGAGCACAGATACGCAGTATTTT.

The chain employs TRBV5-1 and TRBJ2-5, with 8 nucleotides matching TRBD1. With 4 bases clipped from V and 3 bases from J, the junction kept 5 bases outside the gene matches. From germline, CDR1 is SGHRS and CDR2 YFSETQ. The CDR3 sequence is 14 residues long. CDR3 sequence (DNA): TGCGCCAGCAGCATCCAACAGGGGGAAGAGACCCAGTACTTC. Translating gives CASSIQQGEETQYF.

The V gene is TRBV7-6, the J gene TRBJ1-2; D unresolved. The CDR3 has 16 amino acids. V lost 5 bases, J lost 2 bases, and 18 bases lay in between. CDR1 and CDR2 from the germline V gene are SGHVS and FNYEAQ. CDR3 protein: CASSPSPETWNYGYTF. The CDR3 nucleotides read TGTGCCAGCAGCCCCTCACCCGAGACATGGAACTATGGCTACACCTTC.

The chain has TRBV5-4 and TRBJ1-2; maybe TRBD1 (5 bases). Germline CDR1 SGHNT, CDR2 YYREEE (reference sequence). The V end lost 2 bases, the J end lost 5 bases, and 19 bases lay between the germline ends. This CDR3 is 16 amino acids long. The CDR3 coding sequence is TGTGCCAGCAGCTTAGCCAGGGTCAACTCGCATTATGGCTACACCTTC. Translated, it gives CASSLARVNSHYGYTF.

The V gene is TRBV7-3, the J gene TRBJ2-5; 9 positions match TRBD2. CDR1 is SGHTA, CDR2 FQGTGA, per germline. The CDR3 loop spans 18 amino acids. V trimming: 5 bases; J trimming: 0 bases; junction bases outside the gene matches: 13. This chain's CDR3 is CASSPGASSGDYQETQYF. In DNA, the CDR3 is TGTGCCAGCAGCCCTGGGGCTTCTAGCGGGGATTACCAAGAGACCCAGTACTTC.

This clone occurred a few times. The J gene is TRBJ1-2, the V gene TRBV6-4; perhaps TRBD1 as D (6 bases). Germline CDR1 reads MRHNA; CDR2 reads SNTAGT. The length of the CDR3 is 13 residues. Trimming left V 2 bases short and J 7 bases short, with 11 bases between. Here the CDR3 DNA reads TGTGCCAGCAGTGACGACAGGTTTGGTGGCTACACCTTC. It codes for CASSDDRFGGYTF.

This clone occurred a few times. The rearrangement links TRBV6-5 to TRBJ1-4, with 7 bases matching TRBD1. Germline values: CDR1 MNHEY, CDR2 SVGAGI. The CDR3 runs 15 residues. After removal of 0 bases from V and 8 bases from J, the junction contained 6 bases not matched to a gene. The CDR3 nucleotides read TGTGCCAGCAGTTACTCGACAGGGACAGCGGAAAAACTGTTTTTT. It codes for CASSYSTGTAEKLFF.

J is TRBJ1-5 and V is TRBV2; weak D call: TRBD1 (5 bases). V was trimmed by 6 bases and J by 0 bases, leaving 6 bases between them. The length of the CDR3 is 13 residues. Germline assignment: CDR1 SNHLY and CDR2 FYNNEI. The chain's CDR3 is CASRGVSNQPQHF. CDR3 nucleotides: TGTGCCAGCAGAGGGGTTAGCAATCAGCCCCAGCATTTT.

CDR3 coding DNA: TGTGCCAGCAGCCAAATCTGGGACTCGCAAGAGACCCAGTACTTC. It yields the protein CASSQIWDSQETQYF. The chain couples TRBV4-2 to TRBJ2-5; D is perhaps TRBD2 (6 bases). This CDR3 spans 15 amino acids. V was pared by 2 bases and J by 2 bases, with 12 bases between. Germline V gives CDR1 LGHNA, CDR2 YNFKEQ.

The chain carries TRBV28 and TRBJ1-2; 7 positions match TRBD1. Germline V gene data show CDR1 as MDHEN and CDR2 as SYDVKM. The CDR3 extends over 13 amino acids. Unmatched junction bases numbered 3, after V lost 3 bases and J lost 5 bases. The CDR3 bases are TGTGCCAGCAGTTTCCAGGGGGTTTATGGCTACACCTTC. Translating gives CASSFQGVYGYTF.

The V and J genes are TRBV4-3 and TRBJ2-3; 9 bases line up with TRBD2. Germline CDR1 reads LGHNA; CDR2 reads YSLEER. CDR3 length equals 15 residues. V lost 1 base, J lost 3 bases, and 2 bases stayed unmatched. For the CDR3, the DNA is TGCGCCAGCAGCCAAGGCCTAGCGGGGACAGATACGCAGTATTTT. This sequence encodes CASSQGLAGTDTQYF.

The gene calls are TRBV7-8 and TRBJ1-2; tentative D call: TRBD1 (6 bases). CDR1 and CDR2 from the germline V gene are SGHVS and FQNEAQ. V lost 1 base and J lost 8, with 17 bases in between. The CDR3 loop spans 15 amino acids. CDR3 nucleotide sequence: TGTGCCAGCAGCTTAGGCTCCACAGGGCCTCGGGGCTACACCTTC. It encodes CASSLGSTGPRGYTF.

The chain has TRBV27 and TRBJ2-5; D perhaps matches TRBD2 (6 bases). Trimming stripped 6 bases from V and 8 bases from J, with 13 bases between. CDR3 size: 12 residues. CDR1 and CDR2 from the germline V gene are MNHEY and SMNVEV (reference sequence). CDR3 loop: CASRSPGTTQYF. The CDR3 region has the DNA TGTGCCAGCAGATCACCCGGGACTACCCAGTACTTC.

V is TRBV9 and J is TRBJ1-3, with D possibly being TRBD1 (5 bases). Trimming stripped 4 bases from V and 0 bases from J, with 11 bases between. CDR1 and CDR2 from the germline V gene are SGDLS and YYNGEE. CDR3 length: 15 amino acids. The CDR3 coding sequence is TGTGCCAGCAGCTCCGGGGACTACTCTGGAAACACCATATATTTT. Its protein is CASSSGDYSGNTIYF.

The CDR3 reads CASSQDSQGHYGYTF. CDR3 in DNA: TGCGCCAGCAGCCAAGACTCTCAGGGCCACTATGGCTACACCTTC. This chain connects TRBV4-3 to TRBJ1-2, with D possibly being TRBD1 (5 bases). The CDR3 sequence is 15 residues long. Germline-derived CDR1 and CDR2 are LGHNA and YSLEER. V lost 0 bases and J 3 bases, leaving 11 bases between the germline ends.

This sequence joins TRBV19 and TRBJ1-1; tentatively, D is TRBD1 (6 bases). Germline lookup yields CDR1 LNHDA and CDR2 SQIVND (reference sequence). With 2 bases removed from V and 4 bases from J, the gap between germline ends came to 8 bases. This CDR3 is 13 amino acids long. The CDR3 spells CASSIQGTTEAFF. The CDR3 nucleotides read TGTGCCAGTAGTATACAGGGGACCACTGAAGCTTTCTTT. Filled out from reference TRBV19 and TRBJ1-1, the complete variable domain reads DGGITQSPKYLFRKEGQNVTLSCEQNLNHDAMYWYRQDPGQGLRLIYYSQIVNDFQKGDIAEGYSVSREKKESFPLTVTSAQKNPTAFYLCASSIQGTTEAFFGQGTRLTVV.